Listed below are T cell receptor beta chains from one sample, sequenced in a study of vaccination and CD4 T cells after COVID-19. Which antigens these TCRs recognize remains unknown. From the PCR reads, TCRdb called clonotypes with MiXCR, one entry per CDR3 protein. The sample contains 20,000 or so distinct CDR3 sequences, roughly 29% of which appear only once. The sample comprised cultured CD4+ T cells from blood. The source is a human donor with COVID-19. Each CDR3 is given with its conserved first and last residue.

CDR3aa	len	v_gene	j_gene
CSAHRHLARDGYTF	14	TRBV20-1	TRBJ1-2
CASSLGPSGGPPAETQYF	18	TRBV5-1	TRBJ2-5
CASSLATRSSGNTIYF	16	TRBV7-8	TRBJ1-3
CSAENFDRGFWGYTF	15	TRBV20-1	TRBJ1-2
CASSSVRELFF	11	TRBV19	TRBJ2-2
CASSSGTGISGELFF	15	TRBV5-1	TRBJ2-2
CASKDSGTGVEKLFF	15	TRBV19	TRBJ1-4
CASSQELEGYEQFF	14	TRBV14	TRBJ2-1
CSVIKLQGADTQYF	14	TRBV29-1	TRBJ2-3
CASSSRDLGGTEAFF	15	TRBV9	TRBJ1-1
CASSLQGWGQPQHF	14	TRBV6-2/TRBV6-3	TRBJ1-5
CASSLGLAGELNEQFF	16	TRBV5-1	TRBJ2-1
CASSRGGTYEQYF	13	TRBV19	TRBJ2-7
CASDQGGDTGELFF	14	TRBV5-1	TRBJ2-2
CASSLGRGNNEQFF	14	TRBV11-3	TRBJ2-1
CASSYGGAGEGGYTF	15	TRBV6-5	TRBJ1-2
CASGWLGTNYGYTF	14	TRBV28	TRBJ1-2
CASSLQASKSGELFF	15	TRBV5-4	TRBJ2-2
CASSLTYTEAFF	12	TRBV7-2	TRBJ1-1
CASSDRDRGDTGELFF	16	TRBV28	TRBJ2-2
CATRTLQVDAGELFF	15	TRBV19	TRBJ2-2
CASTYQWGGGSYEQYF	16	TRBV2	TRBJ2-7
CASSPWLGHEQYF	13	TRBV6-1	TRBJ2-7
CAISGHAEAFF	11	TRBV10-3	TRBJ1-1
CASSPELSGANVLTF	15	TRBV7-2	TRBJ2-6
CASSLAIGGGGFTDTQYF	18	TRBV7-2	TRBJ2-3
CASSYSISGGGETQYF	16	TRBV6-5	TRBJ2-5
CSARDPASGGEYEQYF	16	TRBV20-1	TRBJ2-7
CASSLSGNTEAFF	13	TRBV7-6	TRBJ1-1
CASSPKSDQPQHF	13	TRBV18	TRBJ1-5
CASSGTNTGELFF	13	TRBV4-3	TRBJ2-2
CASSQDRRQPQHF	13	TRBV4-3	TRBJ1-5
CASSLDRGGGNTIYF	15	TRBV5-6	TRBJ1-3
CASKVASSSGYTF	13	TRBV6-1	TRBJ1-2
CASTPKFTGELFF	13	TRBV5-1	TRBJ2-2
CASSPGGLGETQYF	14	TRBV5-1	TRBJ2-5
CASSPPGGGDQPQHF	15	TRBV7-2	TRBJ1-5
CAISGQPSSYNSPLHF	16	TRBV10-3	TRBJ1-6
CASSYSTGGSYEQYF	15	TRBV6-5	TRBJ2-7
CASSQSAVAGELFF	14	TRBV16	TRBJ2-2
CASTASGTGWRQPQHF	16	TRBV19	TRBJ1-5
CASTGVSEQYF	11	TRBV6-1	TRBJ2-7
CASSRGAGSGANVLTF	16	TRBV6-1	TRBJ2-6
CASSLAGTGANGYTF	15	TRBV5-5	TRBJ1-2
CASSQNPGTSTGELFF	16	TRBV14	TRBJ2-2
CASSQGGSHPGNTEAFF	17	TRBV3-1	TRBJ1-1
CASSPEIDQPQHF	13	TRBV18	TRBJ1-5
CATRWGFGYGYTF	13	TRBV6-1	TRBJ1-2
CSASFAGRPDTQYF	14	TRBV20-1	TRBJ2-3
CASSQARGQDYGYTF	15	TRBV4-1	TRBJ1-2
CASRPGGGQETQYF	14	TRBV28	TRBJ2-5